One sample yielded the 32 T cell receptor beta chains listed below, sequenced in a study of blood T cell repertoires in COVID-19. Sequencing used immunoSEQ multiplex PCR; TCRdb keeps in-frame clones, though not all of them. In the table there are 200,000 to 250,000 clones, around 84% of which are singletons. The source material was peripheral blood. Every receptor here comes from a human donor in a cohort sampled during active COVID-19.

The chain links TRBV4-1 to TRBJ1-5; D remains unclear. This CDR3 comprises 15 residues. V shed 4 bases and J shed 2 bases, with 12 bases lying between them. Germline CDR1 MGHRA, CDR2 YSYEKL. CDR3: CASSPREQGNQPQHF. The DNA of the CDR3 is TGCGCCAGCAGCCCGCGGGAGCAGGGCAATCAGCCCCAGCATTTT.

The rearrangement uses TRBV5-1 and TRBJ2-1; 9 nucleotides align to TRBD2. CDR1 SGHRS and CDR2 YFSETQ come from the germline V gene. This CDR3 has 15 amino acids. Unmatched junction bases numbered 6, after V lost 2 bases and J lost 6 bases. CDR3 in amino acids: CASSFIAGGSNEQFF. The DNA of the CDR3 is TGCGCCAGCAGCTTCATCGCGGGAGGGTCCAATGAGCAGTTCTTC.

The chain uses TRBV29-1 and TRBJ1-2; TRBD1 might be the D (5 bases). Germline CDR1 reads SQVTM; CDR2 reads ANQGSEA. V was cut by 6 bases and J by 1 base, with 6 bases left in between. CDR3 length: 11 amino acids. The CDR3 nucleotides are TGCAGCGTAGGGGTTAACTATGGCTACACCTTC. It is translated as CSVGVNYGYTF.

CDR3 bases: TGTGCCAGCAGCCAACTACAGTACGAGCAGTACTTC. It yields the protein CASSQLQYEQYF. The chain is built from TRBV3-1 (or the pseudogene TRBV3-2) and TRBJ2-7, with D unclear. The V and J ends lost 2 bases and 4 bases respectively, with 6 bases between them. This CDR3 has 12 amino acids. CDR1 is LGHDT and CDR2 is YNNKEL in the germline V gene (reference sequence).

This clone has only one observation. The V gene is TRBV4-1, the J gene TRBJ1-4; TRBD1 matches 9 bases. Germline loops: CDR1 MGHRA, CDR2 YSYEKL. V dropped 4 bases and J dropped 5; count of bases not matched to a gene: 5. CDR3 length equals 15 residues. The CDR3 region has the DNA TGCGCCAGCAGCCCGGCCGGGACAGGGAATGAAAAACTGTTTTTT. Translation: CASSPAGTGNEKLFF.

The chain couples TRBV2 to TRBJ1-1; D is ambiguous. Germline V CDR1 and CDR2: SNHLY, FYNNEI. Deletions cut 8 bases from V and 1 base from J, with 14 bases between. The CDR3 covers 14 residues. CDR3 region: CASLLSTGNTEAFF. The DNA of the CDR3 is TGTGCCAGCCTGCTCAGTACGGGGAACACTGAAGCTTTCTTT.

This sequence joins TRBV18 and TRBJ1-1; weak D call: TRBD1 (5 bases). Germline assignment: CDR1 KGHSH and CDR2 LQKENI. CDR3 length equals 14 residues. Trimming removed 3 bases at V and 0 bases at J, with 8 bases between. The CDR3: CASSPPGMNTEAFF. Here the CDR3 DNA reads TGTGCCAGCTCACCGCCAGGGATGAACACTGAAGCTTTCTTT.

The chain is built from TRBV5-4 and TRBJ1-2; 9 nucleotides align to TRBD1. CDR3 length: 14 residues. Per the germline V gene, CDR1 is SGHNT and CDR2 is YYREEE (reference sequence). Trimming at V came to 4 bases and at J to 4 bases, leaving 5 bases not matched to a gene. CDR3 region: CASSQQGAIYGYTF. CDR3 sequence (DNA): TGTGCCAGCAGCCAACAGGGGGCCATCTATGGCTACACCTTC.

A single count supports this clone. The chain uses TRBV19 and TRBJ2-2; D gene unclear. CDR1 and CDR2 from the germline V gene are LNHDA and SQIVND (reference sequence). The CDR3 loop spans 17 amino acids. V was shortened by 4 bases and J by 3 bases, with 18 bases between the two germline ends. CDR3 nucleotide sequence: TGTGCCAGTAGTAAAATTCATCGGAGCCCCGACACCGGGGAGCTGTTTTTT. It is translated as CASSKIHRSPDTGELFF. The entire variable domain, with the rest obtained from reference TRBV19 and TRBJ2-2, is as follows: DGGITQSPKYLFRKEGQNVTLSCEQNLNHDAMYWYRQDPGQGLRLIYYSQIVNDFQKGDIAEGYSVSREKKESFPLTVTSAQKNPTAFYLCASSKIHRSPDTGELFFGEGSRLTVL.

This clone was observed once. The rearrangement links TRBV4-2 to TRBJ2-7; 8 positions match TRBD1. Germline loops: CDR1 LGHNA, CDR2 YNFKEQ. Unmatched junction bases numbered 1, after V lost 3 bases and J lost 0 bases. The CDR3 consists of 14 residues. CDR3: CASSHDRGSYEQYF. CDR3 DNA: TGTGCCAGCAGCCACGACAGGGGCTCCTACGAGCAGTACTTC.

The chain links TRBV18 to TRBJ1-5; unclear D gene. CDR3 length equals 17 residues. Germline assignment: CDR1 KGHSH and CDR2 LQKENI. V lost 1 base to trimming and J lost 0 bases, with 13 bases between them. CDR3 in amino acids: CASSPRRAVGSNQPQHF. CDR3 coding DNA: TGTGCCAGCTCACCACGTCGCGCGGTCGGTAGCAATCAGCCCCAGCATTTT.

Only one count was recorded for this clone. The CDR3: CASSLVGVSSYNEQFF. The CDR3 nucleotides are TGCGCCAGCAGCTTGGTGGGCGTGAGCTCCTACAATGAGCAGTTCTTC. The chain links TRBV5-1 to TRBJ2-1; D gene unclear. The CDR3 consists of 16 residues. CDR1 SGHRS and CDR2 YFSETQ come from the germline V gene. The ends were cut back, 0 bases at V and 0 bases at J, with 10 bases in the middle.

The V call is TRBV15, the J call TRBJ1-5, with TRBD1 as a possible D gene (6 bases). V lost 3 bases to trimming and J lost 10 bases, with 13 bases between them. The CDR3 totals 13 residues. Germline loops: CDR1 LNHNV, CDR2 YYDKDF (reference sequence). The CDR3 DNA sequence: TGTGCCACCAGCAGTAACAGGGTACAACCCCAGCATTTT. Its translation: CATSSNRVQPQHF.

This chain connects TRBV28 to TRBJ1-2, with D perhaps TRBD1 (6 bases). The V end was cut by 8 bases, the J end by 7 bases, with 23 bases between. CDR3 size: 15 residues. Germline CDR1 MDHEN, CDR2 SYDVKM. The CDR3, as DNA: TGTGCCAGCTCGACCGGAGGGGGGGACTTTCGTGGCTACACCTTC. Its protein is CASSTGGGDFRGYTF.

The chain links TRBV19 to TRBJ1-2, with 8 bases aligning to TRBD1. V shed 8 bases, J shed 2 bases, and the junction held 7 bases outside the gene matches. This CDR3 comprises 14 residues. Germline V CDR1 and CDR2: LNHDA, SQIVND (reference sequence). CDR3 sequence reads: CASLRTGGNYGYTF. For the CDR3, the DNA is TGTGCCAGTCTCCGCACAGGGGGGAACTATGGCTACACCTTC.

V usage is TRBV15 and J usage is TRBJ2-7; 7 bases line up with TRBD1. The V segment lost 3 bases and the J segment 2 bases; nucleotides outside the gene matches: 10. Germline CDR1 is LNHNV and CDR2 is YYDKDF (reference sequence). The CDR3 is 16 amino acids. CDR3: CATSRADRDSPYEQYF. Written as DNA, the CDR3 is TGTGCCACCAGCAGGGCAGACAGGGATTCACCCTACGAGCAGTACTTC.

This clone was seen a few times. The chain joins TRBV5-4 to TRBJ2-5; 8 bases align to TRBD2. In germline, CDR1 is SGHNT, CDR2 YYREEE (reference sequence). Germline trimming cut 0 bases from V and 7 bases from J; bases unmatched to any gene: 8. The CDR3 spans 15 residues. The CDR3 bases are TGTGCCAGCAGCTTGGCCGGACTAGCCCTAGGGACCCAGTACTTC. This sequence encodes CASSLAGLALGTQYF.

This chain links TRBV2 with TRBJ2-2; the match to TRBD2 covers 9 bases. Germline-derived CDR1 and CDR2 are SNHLY and FYNNEI. The CDR3 has 15 residues. V gave up 5 bases and J gave up 1 base; unmatched junction bases: 2. CDR3 coding DNA: TGTGCCAGCAGTAGACTAGCGGTGAACACCGGGGAGCTGTTTTTT. This sequence encodes CASSRLAVNTGELFF.

CDR3 coding DNA: TGTGCCAGCAGTGAGGGCCCGGCACGAGCTGAAAAACTGTTTTTT. It is translated as CASSEGPARAEKLFF. The chain has TRBV2 and TRBJ1-4; D is undetermined. The germline gives CDR1 SNHLY, CDR2 FYNNEI. V was shortened by 3 bases and J by 7 bases, with 15 bases between the two germline ends. The CDR3 is made up of 15 amino acids.

V is TRBV30 and J is TRBJ2-7; TRBD2 agrees at 13 bases. This CDR3 comprises 14 residues. The V segment lost 3 bases and the J segment 7 bases; nucleotides outside the gene matches: 6. CDR1 is GTSNPN, CDR2 SVGIG, per germline (reference sequence). The CDR3 coding sequence is TGTGCCTGGAGCCTAGGACTAGCGGGAGTTGAGCAGTACTTC. Encoded protein: CAWSLGLAGVEQYF.

The rearrangement uses TRBV6-5 and TRBJ2-5; 7 bases are shared with TRBD1. Trimming took 2 bases from V and 0 from J; bases not matched to a gene: 6. CDR1 and CDR2 (germline): MNHEY, SVGAGI. The CDR3 length is 16 residues. CDR3 in amino acids: CASSYTPQGYQETQYF. The CDR3 DNA reads TGTGCCAGCAGTTACACACCACAGGGGTACCAAGAGACCCAGTACTTC.

The CDR3 coding sequence is TGCGCCAGCAGCCCCGGGACAGGCACACCGCCCCAGCATTTT. Translated, it gives CASSPGTGTPPQHF. The rearrangement joins TRBV5-1 to TRBJ1-5; 8 bases are shared with TRBD1. The germline CDR1 and CDR2 sequences are SGHRS and YFSETQ. The V gene end was trimmed by 4 bases and the J gene end by 9 bases; junction bases not matched to a gene: 9. The CDR3 is 14 amino acids.

This chain links TRBV3-1 (or the pseudogene TRBV3-2) with TRBJ1-2, with 12 positions matching TRBD1. This CDR3 has 16 residues. Germline CDR1 reads LGHDT; CDR2 reads YNNKEL (reference sequence). V dropped 3 bases and J dropped 2; count of bases not matched to a gene: 4. CDR3 amino acids: CASSQWDRGRNYGYTF. CDR3 bases: TGTGCCAGCAGCCAGTGGGACAGGGGGCGAAACTATGGCTACACCTTC.

The chain couples TRBV10-3 to TRBJ2-1; D gene uncertain. CDR1 and CDR2 from the germline V gene are ENHRY and SYGVKD. The CDR3 is made up of 15 amino acids. Trimming took off 3 bases at V and 0 bases at J, with 9 bases between the two ends. The CDR3 spells CAISDQVSSYNEQFF. CDR3 bases: TGTGCCATCAGTGATCAGGTAAGCTCCTACAATGAGCAGTTCTTC.

The chain combines TRBV7-8 with TRBJ1-1, with 9 bases identical to TRBD1. Germline V CDR1 and CDR2: SGHVS, FQNEAQ. V lost 2 bases, J lost 11 bases, and 15 bases stayed unmatched. CDR3 length: 16 amino acids. CDR3 DNA: TGTGCCAGCAGCTTACTGACTAGGGGACAGGGAAGTGATGCTTTCTTT. It is translated as CASSLLTRGQGSDAFF.

J is TRBJ2-1 and V is TRBV30; no reliable D call. The CDR3 runs 12 residues. With 2 bases removed from V and 1 base from J, the gap between germline ends came to 3 bases. Per germline, CDR1 GTSNPN and CDR2 SVGIG (reference sequence). The CDR3 sequence is CAWSPSYNEQFF. Written as DNA, the CDR3 is TGTGCCTGGAGTCCTTCCTACAATGAGCAGTTCTTC.

This chain joins TRBV18 and TRBJ2-7, with 7 bases aligning to TRBD1. CDR1 and CDR2 (germline): KGHSH, LQKENI. The CDR3 is 16 amino acids. J was trimmed by 3 bases and V by 4 bases; bases with no gene match: 12. The CDR3 DNA reads TGTGCCAGCTCACTAATAACCGGGACAGAGAACTACGAGCAGTACTTC. It is translated as CASSLITGTENYEQYF.

V usage is TRBV2 and J usage is TRBJ1-5, with TRBD1 matching 7 bases. The V segment lost 6 bases and the J segment 1 base; nucleotides outside the gene matches: 0. Germline lookup yields CDR1 SNHLY and CDR2 FYNNEI. CDR3 length equals 13 residues. The CDR3: CASRGGSNQPQHF. Here the CDR3 DNA reads TGTGCCAGCAGAGGGGGCAGCAATCAGCCCCAGCATTTT.

J is TRBJ1-1 and V is TRBV2, with D uncertain. This CDR3 is built from 12 residues. CDR1 is SNHLY, CDR2 FYNNEI, per germline. V dropped 3 bases and J dropped 4 bases, with 6 bases sitting between them. The CDR3 sequence is CASSESGTEAFF. CDR3 DNA sequence: TGTGCCAGCAGTGAGTCAGGCACTGAAGCTTTCTTT.

J is TRBJ1-1 and V is TRBV6-5; D gene ambiguous. The CDR3 totals 14 residues. The germline V and J ends were trimmed by 1 base and 1 base, with 7 bases remaining between them. The V gene's germline CDR1 is MNHEY and CDR2 SVGAGI. As DNA, the CDR3 is TGTGCCAGCAGTTACTACGGGAAGAACACTGAAGCTTTCTTT. Translating gives CASSYYGKNTEAFF.

The chain employs TRBV6-2 or TRBV6-3 and TRBJ1-1, with D unclear. The ends were cut back, 0 bases at V and 4 bases at J, with 9 bases in the middle. The germline V gene has CDR1 MNHEY and CDR2 SVGEGT. The CDR3 extends over 14 amino acids. The CDR3 spells CASSYSSSSTEAFF. Written as DNA, the CDR3 is TGTGCCAGCAGTTACTCATCCTCGAGCACTGAAGCTTTCTTT.

This clone was seen once. In nucleotides, the CDR3 is TGTGCCTGGAGTGTAGTTAAGGCCGGGACTGAAGCTTTCTTT. This gives the protein CAWSVVKAGTEAFF. The chain has TRBV30 and TRBJ1-1, with D unresolved. Germline CDR1 and CDR2: GTSNPN and SVGIG (reference sequence). The CDR3 sequence is 14 residues long. V dropped 0 bases and J dropped 5 bases, with 13 bases sitting between them.